This T cell receptor (beta chain) was retrieved from a study of beta chain features in type 1 diabetes. Study-wide points: TCRB CDR3s were moderately but significantly shorter in Type 1 diabetes patients in all four CD4+ subsets.

What was sequenced were expressed TCRB transcripts, since all of the isolated RNA had been reverse transcribed. TCRdb's table, derived via immunoSEQ multiplex PCR, lists solely in-frame clones and lacks some. Here the sample spans some 700,000 clones, around 15% being singletons. The CDR3 spans 13 residues. Germline CDR1 and CDR2: SQVTM and ANQGSEA. Trimming took 1 base from V and 1 from J, leaving 7 bases between them. Points on this clone: No antigen is known for it.

The specimen sequenced was naive CD4+ T cells from blood. This TCR was recovered from a young man with type 1 diabetes. The chain recombines TRBV29-1 with TRBJ2-5; D is perhaps TRBD1 or TRBD2 (5 bases each). This CDR3 is CSVEAGPQETQYF. The CDR3 DNA reads TGCAGCGTTGAAGCGGGACCCCAAGAGACCCAGTACTTC.